A single sample gave rise to the 16 T cell receptor beta chains below, sequenced in a study of human T cells and chemical hapten exposure. Time point specified: patch test 2, 6 weeks after DPC sensitization. Treatment reported: therapeutic diphenylcyclopropenone sensitization with weekly scalp DPC. Using its own MiXCR run on the RACE reads, TCRdb lists one record per CDR3 protein. The table has some 100,000 distinct CDR3 sequences, 7.5% to 10% seen once. Sample: whole blood, taken in connection with sensitization to the hapten diphenylcyclopropenone (DPC). These receptors originate from a woman aged 35 to 49 with alopecia areata. Some clones in this sample may be carry-over from other donors' samples.

This clonotype was counted ten times or more. The chain links TRBV27 to TRBJ1-5; 7 nucleotides align to TRBD1. Germline V gene sequence: CDR1 MNHEY, CDR2 SMNVEV (reference sequence). V trimming: 5 bases; J trimming: 4 bases; junction bases outside the gene matches: 8. The CDR3 contains 15 residues. The CDR3 protein is CASSGRGQMNQPQHF. The CDR3 DNA reads as TGTGCCAGCAGTGGGAGGGGGCAGATGAATCAGCCCCAGCATTTT.

The V and J genes are TRBV2 and TRBJ1-6, with no clear D. Per germline, CDR1 SNHLY and CDR2 FYNNEI. The V gene lost 3 bases and the J gene lost 8 bases, with 11 bases spanning the gap. This CDR3 has 14 residues. In DNA, the CDR3 is TGTGCCAGCAGTGATTCGGTGTGGGATTCACCCCTCCACTTT. This translates into CASSDSVWDSPLHF.

In the case of this clonotype: One base away lies a much larger clone, so this may be a sequencing read error. J is TRBJ2-1 and V is TRBV18, with a tentative D call TRBD1 (6 bases). The CDR3 has 13 residues. Germline CDR1 reads KGHSH; CDR2 reads LQKENI. The CDR3 loop is CASSPDRYNERFF. DNA for the CDR3: TGTGCCAGCTCACCCGACAGGTACAATGAGCGGTTCTTC.

This clonotype was detected only a few times. The rearrangement joins TRBV19 to TRBJ2-7, with TRBD1 as a possible D gene (5 bases). Looked up from germline, CDR1 is LNHDA and CDR2 is SQIVND (reference sequence). The CDR3 is made up of 15 amino acids. The V end lost 1 base, the J end lost 1 base, and 11 bases lay between the germline ends. The CDR3 is CASSIGGRGSYEQYF. CDR3 coding DNA: TGTGCCAGTAGTATAGGTGGAAGGGGTTCCTACGAGCAGTACTTC. Using reference TRBV19 and TRBJ2-7 for the parts outside the CDR3, the full variable domain is DGGITQSPKYLFRKEGQNVTLSCEQNLNHDAMYWYRQDPGQGLRLIYYSQIVNDFQKGDIAEGYSVSREKKESFPLTVTSAQKNPTAFYLCASSIGGRGSYEQYFGPGTRLTVT.

This clonotype showed up many times. DNA of the CDR3: TGTGCCAGTAGTCCCTACAGGGGCGGCTATAATTCACCCCTCCACTTT. Its translation: CASSPYRGGYNSPLHF. This rearrangement joins TRBV19 to TRBJ1-6; 7 bases are shared with TRBD1. Trimming took 5 bases from V and 3 from J; bases not matched to a gene: 7. The germline gives CDR1 LNHDA, CDR2 SQIVND (reference sequence). The CDR3 spans 16 residues.

The J gene is TRBJ2-2, the V gene TRBV6-5, with 14 bases lining up with TRBD2. V shed 5 bases, J shed 9 bases, and the junction held 11 bases outside the gene matches. The CDR3 is 17 residues long. Per the germline V gene, CDR1 is MNHEY and CDR2 is SVGAGI. The CDR3 is CASSTRGTSGSVRELFF. The CDR3 DNA reads as TGTGCCAGCAGTACCCGAGGGACTAGCGGGAGCGTCCGGGAGCTGTTTTTT.

The chain couples TRBV6-4 to TRBJ1-5; 7 bases align to TRBD1. The CDR3 covers 18 residues. Germline V gene data show CDR1 as MRHNA and CDR2 as SNTAGT. After removal of 1 base from V and 0 bases from J, the junction contained 9 bases not matched to a gene. The chain's CDR3 is CASSDLVTGENSNQPQHF. The CDR3 region has the DNA TGTGCCAGCAGTGACTTGGTAACAGGGGAAAATAGCAATCAGCCCCAGCATTTT.

Ten or more counts support this clonotype. This chain joins TRBV18 and TRBJ2-1, with a weak D call TRBD2 (5 bases). Germline lookup yields CDR1 KGHSH and CDR2 LQKENI. The CDR3 is 13 residues long. V was pared by 5 bases and J by 7 bases, with 12 bases between. The CDR3 reads CASSVLEYNEQFF. Written as DNA, the CDR3 is TGTGCCAGCTCAGTACTAGAGTATAATGAGCAGTTCTTC.

The rearrangement uses TRBV27 and TRBJ2-1; maybe TRBD2 (5 bases). Per the germline V gene, CDR1 is MNHEY and CDR2 is SMNVEV (reference sequence). The ends were cut back, 6 bases at V and 4 bases at J, with 16 bases in the middle. The CDR3 consists of 15 residues. The CDR3 coding sequence is TGTGCCAGCAGGGTTGGGCGGGCGATTTACAATGAGCAGTTCTTC. Translating gives CASRVGRAIYNEQFF.

The chain uses TRBV7-2 and TRBJ2-2; possibly TRBD1 for D (5 bases). In germline, CDR1 is SGHTA, CDR2 FQGNSA. The CDR3 has 16 residues. Trimming stripped 2 bases from V and 4 bases from J, with 14 bases between. The CDR3 sequence is CASSLSGRVGTGELFF. The CDR3 region has the DNA TGTGCCAGCAGCTTATCGGGCAGGGTCGGCACCGGGGAGCTGTTTTTT.

This clonotype was observed many times. The genes are TRBV6-1 and TRBJ2-1; TRBD2 might be the D (6 bases). The germline CDR1 and CDR2 sequences are MNHNS and SASEGT. The germline V and J ends were trimmed by 7 bases and 9 bases, with 16 bases remaining between them. The CDR3 loop spans 13 amino acids. As DNA, the CDR3 is TGTGCCAGCACCTTGACTAGTTCGGGTGAGCAGTTCTTC. It codes for CASTLTSSGEQFF.

This clonotype came up many times. The gene calls are TRBV20-1 and TRBJ2-7, with TRBD1 matching over 10 bases. This CDR3 comprises 13 residues. Germline V lookup: CDR1 DFQATT, CDR2 SNEGSKA (reference sequence). CDR3 DNA: TGCAGAGGAGGTGGACAGGGGGCCTACGAGCAGTACTTC. It specifies CRGGGQGAYEQYF.

Ten or more counts support this clonotype. CDR3 loop: CASRITSFGELFF. CDR3 nucleotides: TGTGCCAGCAGGATAACTAGTTTCGGGGAGCTGTTTTTT. V and J are TRBV6-2 or TRBV6-3 and TRBJ2-2; TRBD2 is a possible D gene (5 bases). Trimming cost V 6 bases and J 7 bases, with 12 bases left between them. From germline, CDR1 is MNHEY and CDR2 SVGEGT. The CDR3 is 13 amino acids.

At least ten counts were recorded for this clonotype. This chain uses TRBV28 with TRBJ2-7, with a tentative D call TRBD1 (6 bases). Germline CDR1 and CDR2: MDHEN and SYDVKM. The CDR3 is made up of 14 amino acids. V lost 4 bases, J lost 3 bases, and 13 bases lay in between. The CDR3 here is CASSSGTSSYEQYF. DNA of the CDR3: TGTGCCAGCAGTTCCGGGACATCAAGCTACGAGCAGTACTTC.

The chain links TRBV24-1 to TRBJ2-5, with D possibly TRBD1 on 5 matching bases. Germline CDR1 KGHDR, CDR2 SFDVKD. Trimming shortened V by 3 bases and J by 3 bases, and 7 bases separated the two germline ends. The CDR3 sequence is 13 residues long. Here the CDR3 DNA reads TGTGCCACCAGTGATGGCAGGGAAGAGACCCAGTACTTC. Translated, it gives CATSDGREETQYF.

The V gene is TRBV29-1, the J gene TRBJ2-5; either TRBD1 or TRBD2 may fit D (5 bases each). The germline CDR1 and CDR2 sequences are SQVTM and ANQGSEA. This CDR3 has 13 residues. Trimming removed 2 bases at V and 2 bases at J, with 9 bases between. DNA of the CDR3: TGCAGCGTTGAATACGGGGCGCAAGAGACCCAGTACTTC. Protein sequence: CSVEYGAQETQYF.